These T cell receptor beta chains were read from a single sample in a study of blood T cell repertoires in COVID-19. Profiling relied on immunoSEQ multiplex PCR, and the TCRdb table lists in-frame clones only, not all of them. The table includes about 34,000 clones, roughly 80% detected once. Sample: peripheral blood. The source is a woman in her sixties or seventies with acute or convalescent COVID-19. CDR3s include the opening cysteine and the closing phenylalanine or tryptophan. The D gene is left open where the match is weak. Expanded clones are given a class, and other clones once, few, many or no size at all.

clone_size j_call v_call d_call cdr3_nt cdr3_aa
- TRBJ1-5 TRBV6-5 - TGTGCCACCTACCCGGGGGGTAAGAGTCCCCAGCATTTT CATYPGGKSPQHF
few TRBJ2-3 TRBV28 TRBD2 TGTGCCAGCAGTTTCCCTTGGGCGGGAGATGTGTATTTT CASSFPWAGDVYF
- TRBJ2-7 TRBV5-1 TRBD2 TGCGCCAGCAGCTTGGCCAGAGGCGGGAGTCGAGACGAGCAGTACTTC CASSLARGGSRDEQYF
- TRBJ2-2 TRBV7-6 TRBD2 TGTGCCAGCAGCTCTCTTGGACTAGCGGGAGTACCCGGGGAGCTGTTTTTT CASSSLGLAGVPGELFF
- TRBJ2-7 TRBV27 TRBD2 TGTGCCAGCAGTTCCGATCGGGACTACCCTCCCTACGAGCAGTACTTC CASSSDRDYPPYEQYF
few TRBJ1-2 TRBV3-1/TRBV3-2 TRBD1 TGTGCCAGCAGCCAAGACCCGGGACAGGGGGCGCGGGACCACACCTTC CASSQDPGQGARDHTF
- TRBJ1-3 TRBV10-3 - TGTGCCATCCTGGACAGTGCTGGAAACACCATATATTTT CAILDSAGNTIYF
- TRBJ2-7 TRBV18 TRBD2 TGTGCCAGCTCACCGGTCTCTAGCGGGGGGATTGGCGAGCAGTACTTC CASSPVSSGGIGEQYF
- TRBJ2-1 TRBV18 TRBD1 TGTGCCAGCTCACCACCTGGACAGGGCCGGTACAATGAGCAGTTCTTC CASSPPGQGRYNEQFF
once TRBJ2-2 TRBV29-1 TRBD1 TGCAGCGCTCGGGACAGGGACGGCACCGGGGAGCTGTTTTTT CSARDRDGTGELFF
once TRBJ2-5 TRBV19 TRBD1 TGTGCCAGTAGTGGACAGGGTCGGGAGACCCAGTACTTC CASSGQGRETQYF
- TRBJ2-3 TRBV15 TRBD2 TGTGCCACCAGCAGAGAGGGTAGCGGGGGCCGCACAGATACGCAGTATTTT CATSREGSGGRTDTQYF
- TRBJ1-2 TRBV21-1 - TGTGCCAGCACCCTCCCAGGGGTTAACTATGGCTACACCTTC CASTLPGVNYGYTF
- TRBJ2-5 TRBV5-1 TRBD2 TGCGCCAGCAGCTTGTATATGGCTAGCGGTTTCCAAGAGACCCAGTACTTC CASSLYMASGFQETQYF
- TRBJ1-3 TRBV18 - TGTGCCAGCTCACCACTCAGGCCCTCTGGAAACACCATATATTTT CASSPLRPSGNTIYF
- TRBJ1-5 TRBV23-1 - TGCGCCAGCAGCTCTAATGCGTTGGGCAATCAGCCCCAGCATTTT CASSSNALGNQPQHF
- TRBJ2-3 TRBV19 TRBD1 TGTGCCAGTAGTATAGCCGGGACAGGGCCAGATACGCAGTATTTT CASSIAGTGPDTQYF
- TRBJ1-3 TRBV5-1 TRBD1 TGCGCCAGCAGCCCGTTCGGACAGGACTCTGGAAACACCATATATTTT CASSPFGQDSGNTIYF
- TRBJ1-6 TRBV6-5 - TGTGCCAGCAGTTACTCCTCGGGCCGGGGGTCACCCCTCCACTTT CASSYSSGRGSPLHF
- TRBJ2-1 TRBV7-9 TRBD2 TGTGCCAGCAGCCCAACTAGCGGGCTCTTCTACAATGAGCAGTTCTTC CASSPTSGLFYNEQFF
- TRBJ1-3 TRBV3-1/TRBV3-2 - TGTGCCAGCAGCCACCGGAGCTCTGGAAACACCATATATTTT CASSHRSSGNTIYF
- TRBJ2-5 TRBV7-8 TRBD2 TGTGCCAGCAGCCTCGCTAGCGGGGGGGCGGGGGAGACCCAGTACTTC CASSLASGGAGETQYF
- TRBJ2-1 TRBV7-9 TRBD2 TGTGCCAGCACCCAGGGACTAGCGGCTTACAATGAGCAGTTCTTC CASTQGLAAYNEQFF
- TRBJ2-7 TRBV21-1 - TGTGCCAGCAGCAAAAGACTAGCGGGAGGGGAAGAGCAGTACTTC CASSKRLAGGEEQYF
- TRBJ2-2 TRBV5-1 TRBD2 TGCGCCAGCGGCGGGGACAGGAGGGGACTAGCGGGGATCACCGGGGAGCTGTTTTTT CASGGDRRGLAGITGELFF
- TRBJ2-1 TRBV7-8 TRBD2 TGTGCCAGCAGCTCCGCGTCGCGACTAGCGGGGGGGTACAATGAGCAGTTCTTC CASSSASRLAGGYNEQFF
- TRBJ1-1 TRBV19 - TGTGCCAGTAGGATAGGGGCGAACACTGAAGCTTTCTTT CASRIGANTEAFF
- TRBJ2-2 TRBV2 - TGTGCCAGCAGGGAGCAGGGCCCCACCGGGGAGCTGTTTTTT CASREQGPTGELFF
- TRBJ2-5 TRBV7-2 - TGTGTTACCCGCCCAGGGGGGTCACAAGAGACCCAGTACTTC CVTRPGGSQETQYF
once TRBJ2-1 TRBV2 - TGTGCCAGCAAGGAACTATACAATGAGCAGTTCTTC CASKELYNEQFF
few TRBJ2-1 TRBV27 - TGTGCCAGCAGTCTAACGGCTAGAGGGTACAATGAGCAGTTCTTC CASSLTARGYNEQFF
- TRBJ2-7 TRBV2 - TGTGCCAGCATCTCGGGAAAAGCTACGTCCGGGCAGTACTTC CASISGKATSGQYF
- TRBJ2-1 TRBV24-1 TRBD1 TGTGCCACCAGTGCCATGGACAGGGGGCGGGCTGAGCAGTTCTTC CATSAMDRGRAEQFF
- TRBJ2-1 TRBV18 - TGTGCCAGCTCACCCCGAGCAGGGGCGGATGAGCAGTTCTTC CASSPRAGADEQFF
- TRBJ1-5 TRBV28 - TGTGCCAGCAGTCCGGCGGACAGGCCCCAGCATTTT CASSPADRPQHF
- TRBJ2-7 TRBV27 - TGTGCCAGCAGTCTATCTCCCACCTACGAGCAGTACTTC CASSLSPTYEQYF
- TRBJ2-7 TRBV5-1 - TGCGCCAGCAGCTTGGCCGGACAGAAGCACTACGAGCAGTACTTC CASSLAGQKHYEQYF
- TRBJ2-1 TRBV5-1 - TGCGCCAGCAGCTTAGAGGGGGGGCGAGTTAATGAGCAGTTCTTC CASSLEGGRVNEQFF
- TRBJ1-4 TRBV27 TRBD1 TGTGCCAGCAGTACCCGGACAGGTTTCCAACGGCTTCCTAATGAAAAACTGTTTTTT CASSTRTGFQRLPNEKLFF
once TRBJ2-3 TRBV7-2 TRBD2 TGTGCCAGCAGCCCCGGCGGGAGTGCGGCAGATACGCAGTATTTT CASSPGGSAADTQYF
- TRBJ2-5 TRBV6-2/TRBV6-3 - TGTGCCAGCAGTTGGGCACCTCAAGAGACCCAGTACTTC CASSWAPQETQYF